One sample yielded the 21 T cell receptor beta chains listed below, sequenced in a study of T cells in Graves' hyperthyroidism and ophthalmopathy. Amplified regions were TCR beta CDR3 sequences from RNA transcripts. Using the HTBI primer set, a first-round RT-PCR was run on the TCR CDR3. TCRdb reanalysed the multiplex PCR reads using MiXCR and keeps one entry per CDR3 protein. In the table there are approximately 370,000 distinct CDR3 sequences, approximately 18% of which are singletons. Sequences were obtained from blood. The origin of the receptors is a woman aged 25 to 39 with Graves' hyperthyroidism that later progressed to Graves' ophthalmopathy.

The rearrangement links TRBV6-2 or TRBV6-3 to TRBJ1-5, with D perhaps matching TRBD1 (5 bases). There are 15 residues in the CDR3. Trimming removed 6 bases from V and 1 base from J, with 13 bases in between. Germline-derived CDR1 and CDR2 are MNHEY and SVGEGT. Written as DNA, the CDR3 is TGTGCCAGCAGCCGGGCGGGGGGAAGCAATCAGCCCCAGCATTTT. This encodes CASSRAGGSNQPQHF.

This clonotype was counted at least ten times. DNA for the CDR3: TGTGCCAGCAGTTTAATAGGAGGAGGCGGTGAAGCTTTCTTT. It is translated as CASSLIGGGGEAFF. V and J are TRBV27 and TRBJ1-1; D not resolved. Trimming stripped 2 bases from V and 7 bases from J, with 14 bases between. CDR1 is MNHEY, CDR2 SMNVEV, per germline (reference sequence). The CDR3 covers 14 residues.

The table lists this clonotype with a few counts. The gene calls are TRBV20-1 and TRBJ2-3, with D possibly being TRBD1 or TRBD2 (7 bases each). The germline V gene encodes CDR1 DFQATT and CDR2 SNEGSKA (reference sequence). V was pared by 2 bases and J by 4 bases, with 22 bases between. CDR3 length equals 17 residues. This CDR3 reads CSARPILTSDRADTQYF. CDR3 sequence (DNA): TGCAGTGCTAGACCGATTCTTACTAGCGACAGGGCAGATACGCAGTATTTT.

The chain is built from TRBV28 and TRBJ2-3, with a tentative D call TRBD2 (5 bases). In germline, CDR1 is MDHEN, CDR2 SYDVKM. Trimming pared 11 bases from V and 5 bases from J, leaving 11 bases between. This CDR3 is 11 amino acids long. The CDR3 loop is CASQRIDTQYF. CDR3 DNA sequence: TGTGCCTCCCAGCGGATAGATACGCAGTATTTT.

In this sample, this clonotype turned up many times. CDR3 amino acids: CASSFRGQELNEQFF. CDR3 nucleotides: TGTGCCAGCAGCTTCCGGGGACAGGAACTAAATGAGCAGTTCTTC. The chain links TRBV11-2 to TRBJ2-1, with 8 bases lining up with TRBD1. The germline gives CDR1 SGHAT, CDR2 FQNNGV. The CDR3 is 15 amino acids. J lost 7 bases, V lost 3 bases, and 8 bases had no gene match.

This clonotype was counted at least ten times. The rearrangement uses TRBV19 and TRBJ1-2; D is perhaps TRBD1 (6 bases). V was shortened by 3 bases and J by 6 bases, with 11 bases between the two germline ends. Per germline, CDR1 LNHDA and CDR2 SQIVND (reference sequence). The CDR3 covers 13 residues. The CDR3 sequence: CASSILQGDGYTF. The CDR3 nucleotides read TGTGCCAGTAGTATTTTACAGGGTGATGGCTACACCTTC.

V gene TRBV28 combines with J gene TRBJ2-7, with unresolved D. Trimming cost V 3 bases and J 6 bases, with 15 bases left between them. Germline V gives CDR1 MDHEN, CDR2 SYDVKM. CDR3 length: 14 residues. The chain's CDR3 is CASSFSKSSSEQYF. The DNA for the CDR3 is TGTGCCAGCAGTTTTTCGAAAAGCTCGTCCGAGCAGTACTTC.

This clonotype appeared many times. This chain connects TRBV6-4 to TRBJ2-3; D unresolved. V was pared by 2 bases and J by 0 bases, with 9 bases between. CDR3 length: 15 residues. Germline lookup yields CDR1 MRHNA and CDR2 SNTAGT. The DNA of the CDR3 is TGTGCCAGCAGTGACAACGGCGGTAGCACAGATACGCAGTATTTT. It translates to CASSDNGGSTDTQYF.

The DNA for the CDR3 is TGTGCCAGCACAGGGATTGGACAGGGGGCTTTCCTGAACACTGAAGCTTTCTTT. As protein: CASTGIGQGAFLNTEAFF. The chain couples TRBV6-1 to TRBJ1-1; 11 nucleotides match TRBD1. The CDR3 runs 18 residues. With 7 bases clipped from V and 0 bases from J, the junction kept 13 bases outside the gene matches. The germline V gene encodes CDR1 MNHNS and CDR2 SASEGT.

The J gene is TRBJ2-5, the V gene TRBV7-9; 10 nucleotides match TRBD2. The V gene end was trimmed by 1 base and the J gene end by 0 bases; junction bases not matched to a gene: 20. The germline V gene has CDR1 SEHNR and CDR2 FQNEAQ (reference sequence). The CDR3 extends over 22 amino acids. The chain's CDR3 is CASSLVSSSGGETQDYQETQYF. CDR3 sequence (DNA): TGTGCCAGCAGCTTAGTGTCGTCTAGCGGGGGAGAAACCCAAGACTACCAAGAGACCCAGTACTTC.

This clonotype was seen a few times. The chain has TRBV4-2 and TRBJ2-1, with D possibly being TRBD2 (6 bases). Germline assignment: CDR1 LGHNA and CDR2 YNFKEQ. V dropped 4 bases and J dropped 2 bases, with 15 bases sitting between them. The CDR3 covers 16 residues. CDR3 nucleotide sequence: TGTGCCAGCAGCCCCCTGGGACTCCCTACCTACAATGAGCAGTTCTTC. Protein sequence: CASSPLGLPTYNEQFF.

This clonotype was seen at least ten times. This chain joins TRBV7-9 and TRBJ1-1; TRBD1 aligns across 7 bases. The CDR3 spans 13 residues. Trimming took 10 bases from V and 1 from J; bases not matched to a gene: 6. Per germline, CDR1 SEHNR and CDR2 FQNEAQ (reference sequence). CDR3 residues: CATGGQQNTEAFF. CDR3 in DNA: TGTGCCACCGGGGGACAGCAGAACACTGAAGCTTTCTTT.

V gene TRBV4-2 combines with J gene TRBJ2-1; D possibly corresponds to TRBD1 (6 bases). CDR1 LGHNA and CDR2 YNFKEQ come from the germline V gene. The V end was cut by 4 bases, the J end by 5 bases, with 21 bases between. The CDR3 runs to 17 residues. CDR3 protein: CASSLWGQVTGDNEQFF. As DNA, the CDR3 is TGTGCCAGCAGCCTATGGGGGCAGGTGACAGGAGACAATGAGCAGTTCTTC.

The chain carries TRBV6-1 and TRBJ1-1; 8 nucleotides line up with TRBD1. V lost 6 bases to trimming and J lost 2 bases; unmatched junction nucleotides: 5. This CDR3 comprises 14 residues. Per germline, CDR1 MNHNS and CDR2 SASEGT. DNA of the CDR3: TGTGCCAGCAGCGGGACAGGCTTTAACACTGAAGCTTTCTTT. Protein product: CASSGTGFNTEAFF.

The chain carries TRBV6-1 and TRBJ1-3, with a weak D call TRBD1 (6 bases). This CDR3 has 18 amino acids. V lost 5 bases, J lost 0 bases, and 20 bases lay in between. Germline V gene sequence: CDR1 MNHNS, CDR2 SASEGT. CDR3 in DNA: TGTGCCAGCAGTTACGGGGGCTTGACAGTCGGCTCTGGAAACACCATATATTTT. It codes for CASSYGGLTVGSGNTIYF.

This clonotype has ten or more counts. The J gene is TRBJ2-7, the V gene TRBV7-8; no definite D call. Germline V CDR1 and CDR2: SGHVS, FQNEAQ. V was trimmed by 1 base and J by 2 bases, leaving 9 bases between them. The CDR3 contains 14 residues. The DNA of the CDR3 is TGTGCCAGCAGCTTAGAAGTCTCTACCTACGAGCAGTACTTC. Its protein is CASSLEVSTYEQYF.

There are a few counts of this clonotype. This rearrangement joins TRBV27 to TRBJ2-7; D possibly corresponds to TRBD1 (6 bases). The CDR3 totals 13 residues. The V and J ends lost 5 bases and 6 bases respectively, with 14 bases between them. Germline assignment: CDR1 MNHEY and CDR2 SMNVEV (reference sequence). CDR3 loop: CASSRQGWVEQYF. CDR3 DNA: TGTGCCAGCAGTCGGCAGGGGTGGGTCGAGCAGTACTTC.

This rearrangement joins TRBV6-2 or TRBV6-3 to TRBJ2-2, with 8 bases aligning to TRBD2. The CDR3 has 14 residues. CDR1 and CDR2 (germline): MNHEY, SVGEGT. V shed 8 bases and J 4 bases; nucleotides not matched to a gene: 6. This CDR3 reads CASVPGGPTGELFF. CDR3 sequence (DNA): TGTGCCAGCGTCCCGGGGGGGCCCACCGGGGAGCTGTTTTTT.

This clonotype was seen at least ten times. The rearrangement links TRBV2 to TRBJ2-3; 8 bases are a match to TRBD2. V dropped 7 bases and J dropped 2; count of bases not matched to a gene: 2. In germline, CDR1 is SNHLY, CDR2 FYNNEI. CDR3 length equals 13 residues. The CDR3 DNA sequence: TGTGCCAGCACGGGGGGGGCCACAGATACGCAGTATTTT. This encodes CASTGGATDTQYF.

This clonotype was observed a few times. CDR3 in DNA: TGTGCCAGCAGCTTAGTTTCGGACACTTCCTACGAGCAGTACTTC. Protein product: CASSLVSDTSYEQYF. The rearrangement links TRBV11-2 to TRBJ2-7; tentatively, D is TRBD1 (5 bases). V lost 1 base, J lost 1 base, and 11 bases lay in between. The V gene's germline CDR1 is SGHAT and CDR2 FQNNGV. This CDR3 region has 15 residues.

This clonotype was detected many times. V and J are TRBV12-3 or TRBV12-4 and TRBJ1-3; D is unclear. V lost 10 bases to trimming and J lost 3 bases, with 19 bases between them. The CDR3 totals 15 residues. The CDR3 nucleotides are TGTGCCACGCTCCCGAGGGAGCCTCTTGGAAACACCATATATTTT. Translation: CATLPREPLGNTIYF.